These 32 T cell receptor beta chains were all obtained from the same sample, sequenced in a study of monozygotic twins with inflammatory bowel disease. Reprocessing the 5' RACE reads, TCRdb reports a single entry for every CDR3 protein and omits DNA. The sample totals under 150,000 distinct CDR3 sequences. Sequencing was done on a sample of blood. All receptors come from a human donor with ulcerative colitis or Crohn's disease, or a healthy co-twin of an affected twin (not recorded which).

Here the CDR3 reads CASSYTGAGDPRDYEQYF. The chain recombines TRBV7-6 with TRBJ2-7; TCRdb outputs TRBD1, but without DNA this stays unchecked. The CDR3 length is 18 residues. Germline values: CDR1 SGHVS, CDR2 FNYEAQ.

The chain employs TRBV5-1 and TRBJ2-7. The CDR3 sequence is 14 residues long. Germline V gives CDR1 SGHRS, CDR2 YFSETQ. The CDR3: CASSPTGQYYEQYF.

V and J are TRBV7-2 and TRBJ2-2. Germline-derived CDR1 and CDR2 are SGHTA and FQGNSA. The CDR3 is 15 residues long. The CDR3 sequence: CASSLSRTNTGELFF.

The rearrangement joins TRBV18 to TRBJ1-1; absent DNA, TCRdb's TRBD1 call cannot be checked. Germline V gives CDR1 KGHSH, CDR2 LQKENI. CDR3 length: 16 residues. The CDR3 here is CASSPLTTGGNTEAFF. The whole variable domain, filled in from reference TRBV18 and TRBJ1-1, reads NAGVMQNPRHLVRRRGQEARLRCSPMKGHSHVYWYRQLPEEGLKFMVYLQKENIIDESGMPKERFSAEFPKEGPSILRIQQVVRGDSAAYFCASSPLTTGGNTEAFFGQGTRLTVV.

J is TRBJ2-1 and V is TRBV7-9; TCRdb calls TRBD1, which cannot be checked without DNA. Germline V gene lookup returns CDR1 SEHNR and CDR2 FQNEAQ (reference sequence). The CDR3 has 15 amino acids. The CDR3 region is CASSPPGQIDNEQFF.

J is TRBJ1-1 and V is TRBV6-6; TCRdb calls TRBD1, which cannot be checked without DNA. The CDR3 runs 13 residues. Germline CDR1 reads MNHNY; CDR2 reads SVGAGI (reference sequence). CDR3 loop: CASRRQENTEAFF.

The CDR3 here is CASRTQGSGNTIYF. The chain links TRBV12-3 or TRBV12-4 to TRBJ1-3. The CDR3 has 14 residues.

The chain combines TRBV12-3 or TRBV12-4 with TRBJ2-2. This CDR3 region has 14 residues. The CDR3 protein is CASSLDTYTGELFF.

The V and J genes are TRBV20-1 and TRBJ2-7. CDR1 and CDR2 from the germline V gene are DFQATT and SNEGSKA (reference sequence). The CDR3 runs 13 residues. Here the CDR3 reads CSAISTGSYEQYF.

The V call is TRBV5-1, the J call TRBJ1-1; the D call of TRBD1 rests on TCRdb alone, since no DNA is present to check it. CDR1 and CDR2 (germline): SGHRS, YFSETQ. This CDR3 is 16 amino acids long. CDR3 sequence: CASSSGQGTMNTEAFF.

The chain links TRBV27 to TRBJ2-7; TCRdb's assignment of TRBD1 cannot be checked, as there is no DNA. CDR1 is MNHEY, CDR2 SMNVEV, per germline (reference sequence). CDR3 length equals 17 residues. The CDR3: CASSLDGTGTGAYEQYF.

The V call is TRBV5-5, the J call TRBJ2-7; with no DNA, the TCRdb D assignment of TRBD2 cannot be verified. This CDR3 comprises 15 residues. CDR1 and CDR2 from the germline V gene are SGHKS and YYEKEE (reference sequence). The chain's CDR3 is CASSLQGRGGYEQYF.

The chain has TRBV6-2 or TRBV6-3 and TRBJ2-7. The germline CDR1 and CDR2 sequences are MNHEY and SVGEGT. This CDR3 has 12 amino acids. The CDR3: CASTKGPYEQYF.

The chain carries TRBV7-3 and TRBJ1-6. CDR1 is SGHTA, CDR2 FQGTGA, per germline. This CDR3 is 13 amino acids long. CDR3: CASSADSNSPLHF.

The rearrangement uses TRBV27 and TRBJ2-2. The CDR3 contains 13 residues. Germline CDR1 is MNHEY and CDR2 is SMNVEV (reference sequence). CDR3 protein: CASSFVGTGELFF.

V gene TRBV24-1 combines with J gene TRBJ2-5. CDR1 KGHDR and CDR2 SFDVKD come from the germline V gene. This CDR3 contains 14 residues. This chain's CDR3 is CATQVGGDQETQYF.

The rearrangement links TRBV19 to TRBJ1-5. The CDR3 has 17 amino acids. The germline CDR1 and CDR2 sequences are LNHDA and SQIVND (reference sequence). This CDR3 is CASRRGGQRYSNQPQHF.

The rearrangement links TRBV5-1 to TRBJ2-3; TCRdb returns TRBD2, unconfirmable since there is no DNA. Germline V gene data show CDR1 as SGHRS and CDR2 as YFSETQ. The CDR3 has 15 residues. The CDR3 reads CASSQLPTSEVTQYF.

The chain recombines TRBV15 with TRBJ1-4; TCRdb outputs TRBD1, but without DNA this stays unchecked. The CDR3 runs to 15 residues. CDR1 is LNHNV, CDR2 YYDKDF, per germline (reference sequence). CDR3 protein: CATSSSTGTNEKLFF. Full variable domain (remainder filled in from reference TRBV15 and TRBJ1-4): DAMVIQNPRYQVTQFGKPVTLSCSQTLNHNVMYWYQQKSSQAPKLLFHYYDKDFNNEADTPDNFQSRRPNTSFCFLDIRSPGLGDTAMYLCATSSSTGTNEKLFFGSGTQLSVL.

This sequence joins TRBV4-3 and TRBJ1-3. Germline CDR1 LGHNA, CDR2 YSLEER. This CDR3 has 15 amino acids. CDR3 protein: CASSQDFRAGNTIYF.

This chain uses TRBV25-1 with TRBJ1-2; the TRBD1 assignment by TCRdb is unverifiable without DNA. CDR1 MGHDK and CDR2 SYGVNS come from the germline V gene. The CDR3 is 15 amino acids. The CDR3 reads CASSTNQQGYYGYTF.

This chain links TRBV6-1 with TRBJ1-2; TCRdb designates TRBD1, a call that cannot be tested without DNA. This CDR3 is 16 amino acids long. Germline loops: CDR1 MNHNS, CDR2 SASEGT. This CDR3 reads CASSPTGPGEDYGYTF.

This rearrangement joins TRBV9 to TRBJ2-2; the TRBD2 assignment by TCRdb is unverifiable without DNA. The CDR3 length is 16 residues. Germline V lookup: CDR1 SGDLS, CDR2 YYNGEE. The CDR3 here is CASSVISGGSPGELFF.

The rearrangement joins TRBV5-1 to TRBJ2-2; the D gene TCRdb calls, TRBD2, cannot be checked with no DNA. Germline CDR1 reads SGHRS; CDR2 reads YFSETQ. The CDR3 contains 15 residues. The CDR3 protein is CASSLSPENTGELFF.

The V and J genes are TRBV11-2 and TRBJ2-7. Germline CDR1 SGHAT, CDR2 FQNNGV. This CDR3 contains 12 residues. This CDR3 is CASSPHEYEQYF.

This chain's CDR3 is CASSKRTRQETQFF. The genes are TRBV6-1 and TRBJ2-5. In germline, CDR1 is MNHNS, CDR2 SASEGT. The CDR3 extends over 14 amino acids.

The chain combines TRBV20-1 with TRBJ1-2. This CDR3 is built from 13 residues. In germline, CDR1 is DFQATT, CDR2 SNEGSKA (reference sequence). The CDR3 here is CSARARGALGYTF.

This chain links TRBV12-3 or TRBV12-4 with TRBJ2-5; without DNA, the TCRdb call of TRBD1 cannot be checked. This CDR3 is built from 14 residues. CDR3 sequence: CASSLGQDQETQYF.

This chain joins TRBV10-3 and TRBJ2-1. The CDR3 is made up of 15 amino acids. CDR1 and CDR2 from the germline V gene are ENHRY and SYGVKD. This CDR3 is CAISGAISSYNEQFF.

The chain recombines TRBV11-3 with TRBJ2-2. Germline assignment: CDR1 SGHNT and CDR2 YENEEA. This CDR3 is built from 14 residues. The CDR3 reads CASSLEGSSGELFF.

This rearrangement joins TRBV19 to TRBJ1-6; the D call from TCRdb, TRBD1, cannot be confirmed without DNA. The CDR3 extends over 14 amino acids. The germline V gene encodes CDR1 LNHDA and CDR2 SQIVND (reference sequence). CDR3 amino acids: CATRRGNDNSPLHF.

The V call is TRBV5-1, the J call TRBJ1-5. The CDR3 spans 15 residues. The germline gives CDR1 SGHRS, CDR2 YFSETQ. The chain's CDR3 is CASRLDGTSNQPQHF.